This is a list of T cell receptor beta chains from one sample in a study of blood T cell repertoires in COVID-19. Here immunoSEQ multiplex PCR was the method, and the copy in TCRdb shows in-frame clones only, minus some. This table has about 96,000 clones, around 85% appearing once. The sample consisted of peripheral blood. These receptors originate from a woman aged 60 to 75 with acute or convalescent COVID-19. The CDR3 runs from the conserved cysteine through the conserved F or W. A D gene is named only where the DNA matches it firmly. Not every row has a clone size; where given, it reads once, few, many or a size class.

size,J,V,length,D,CDR3,DNA
.,TRBJ2-7,TRBV4-1,17,TRBD1,CASSQAGPGQGDYEQYF,TGCGCCAGCAGCCAGGCCGGCCCGGGACAGGGGGACTACGAGCAGTACTTC
.,TRBJ1-5,TRBV28,16,TRBD1,CASRPLGQGENQPQHF,TGTGCCAGCAGGCCCCTTGGACAGGGTGAGAATCAGCCCCAGCATTTT
.,TRBJ2-1,TRBV2,14,TRBD2,CASSGGGGYNEQFF,TGTGCCAGCAGTGGTGGCGGGGGCTACAATGAGCAGTTCTTC
.,TRBJ1-1,TRBV9,15,TRBD1,CASSNEQGERTEAFF,TGTGCCAGCAGCAACGAACAGGGGGAACGCACTGAAGCTTTCTTT
.,TRBJ1-5,TRBV5-1,15,.,CASSSQPGGNQPQHF,TGCGCCAGCAGCTCTCAACCGGGGGGGAATCAGCCCCAGCATTTT
.,TRBJ2-4,TRBV3-1/TRBV3-2,13,.,CASSFGRGGIQYF,TGTGCCAGCAGCTTTGGCAGGGGTGGTATTCAGTACTTC
few,TRBJ1-4,TRBV11-2,16,.,CASSLESQGGVEKLFF,TGTGCCAGCAGCTTAGAGTCGCAGGGCGGGGTTGAAAAACTGTTTTTT
.,TRBJ1-5,TRBV2,13,.,CASSDVERQPQHF,TGTGCCAGCAGTGACGTGGAGAGGCAGCCCCAGCATTTT
once,TRBJ1-5,TRBV7-3,15,TRBD1,CASSLRGQGNQPQHF,TGTGCCAGCAGCTTAAGGGGACAGGGGAATCAGCCCCAGCATTTT
.,TRBJ1-3,TRBV11-3,16,.,CASSFYSYPSGNTIYF,TGTGCCAGCAGCTTCTATAGTTACCCGTCTGGAAACACCATATATTTT
.,TRBJ2-2,TRBV11-2,17,TRBD2,CASSPPGLAGDTGELFF,TGTGCCAGCAGCCCCCCGGGACTAGCGGGCGACACCGGGGAGCTGTTTTTT
.,TRBJ2-3,TRBV5-6,17,TRBD2,CASSLAGGTRITDTQYF,TGTGCCAGCAGCTTGGCCGGAGGGACTAGAATAACAGATACGCAGTATTTT
.,TRBJ1-2,TRBV9,15,.,CASSANRELGYGYTF,TGTGCCAGCAGCGCCAACAGGGAGTTGGGCTATGGCTACACCTTC
.,TRBJ1-1,TRBV28,16,.,CASTAPGGGMNTEAFF,TGTGCCAGCACCGCCCCGGGTGGGGGGATGAACACTGAAGCTTTCTTT
.,TRBJ1-5,TRBV28,18,.,CASSLYRWRDVTYQPQHF,TGTGCCAGCAGTTTATATAGGTGGAGGGACGTTACATATCAGCCCCAGCATTTT
.,TRBJ2-7,TRBV6-5,14,TRBD1,CASRLGTATYEQYF,TGTGCCAGCAGGCTGGGGACAGCAACCTACGAGCAGTACTTC
.,TRBJ2-3,TRBV2,14,.,CASRSSSVTDTQYF,TGTGCCAGCAGGTCCTCTAGCGTCACAGATACGCAGTATTTT
.,TRBJ2-3,TRBV29-1,13,TRBD2,CSVYGGLADTQYF,TGCAGCGTTTACGGGGGGTTGGCAGATACGCAGTATTTT
few,TRBJ2-1,TRBV2,15,TRBD2,CASSEAPAGGNEQFF,TGTGCCAGCAGTGAAGCCCCGGCGGGGGGCAATGAGCAGTTCTTC
once,TRBJ2-5,TRBV18,12,TRBD2,CASSPGGETQYF,TGTGCCAGCTCCCCGGGAGGAGAGACCCAGTACTTC
.,TRBJ1-2,TRBV3-1/TRBV3-2,15,TRBD1,CASSPGQGDNYGYTF,TGTGCCAGCAGCCCGGGACAGGGGGATAACTATGGCTACACCTTC
.,TRBJ1-4,TRBV5-1,15,.,CASSPRQGSHEKLFF,TGCGCCAGCAGCCCCCGGCAGGGCTCCCACGAAAAACTGTTTTTT
.,TRBJ2-2,TRBV15,15,TRBD1,CATSIGGAGTGELFF,TGTGCCACCAGCATAGGGGGCGCGGGCACCGGGGAGCTGTTTTTT
once,TRBJ2-1,TRBV19,13,TRBD1,CASSDRGGDEQFF,TGTGCCAGTAGTGACAGGGGCGGGGATGAGCAGTTCTTC
.,TRBJ2-7,TRBV11-1,14,TRBD1,CASTRDRSSYEQYF,TGTGCCAGCACCCGGGACAGGAGCTCCTACGAGCAGTACTTC
.,TRBJ2-2,TRBV30,13,.,CAWSVGGAGELFF,TGTGCCTGGAGTGTAGGAGGGGCCGGGGAGCTGTTTTTT
.,TRBJ1-2,TRBV4-1,14,TRBD1,CASSHGDRAYGYTF,TGCGCCAGCAGCCATGGCGACAGGGCCTATGGCTACACCTTC
.,TRBJ2-7,TRBV15,17,TRBD1,CATSRDRDRTGAGEQYF,TGTGCCACCAGCAGAGATCGGGATCGGACAGGAGCTGGCGAGCAGTACTTC
.,TRBJ2-3,TRBV5-1,14,.,CASSLGQGADTQYF,TGCGCCAGCAGCTTGGGGCAGGGTGCAGATACGCAGTATTTT
.,TRBJ1-1,TRBV12-5,15,.,CASGTGRTARTEAFF,TGTGCTAGTGGGACGGGAAGGACGGCGAGGACTGAAGCTTTCTTT
few,TRBJ1-1,TRBV12-3/TRBV12-4,13,.,CASREQMNTEAFF,TGTGCCAGCAGGGAGCAGATGAACACTGAAGCTTTCTTT
many,TRBJ2-1,TRBV12-3/TRBV12-4,13,.,CASRGDSYNEQFF,TGTGCCAGCAGGGGAGACTCCTACAATGAGCAGTTCTTC
.,TRBJ2-7,TRBV28,12,TRBD1,CATRQGPYEQYF,TGTGCCACCCGACAGGGCCCCTACGAGCAGTACTTC
.,TRBJ2-5,TRBV18,14,.,CASSPQGSGETQYF,TGTGCCAGCTCACCACAAGGGTCGGGGGAGACCCAGTACTTC
.,TRBJ1-4,TRBV18,14,TRBD1,CASSPGQPNEKLFF,TGTGCCAGCTCACCGGGACAGCCTAATGAAAAACTGTTTTTT
once,TRBJ1-1,TRBV6-4,13,.,CASSMTANTEAFF,TGTGCCAGCAGCATGACAGCTAACACTGAAGCTTTCTTT
.,TRBJ1-4,TRBV4-1,16,TRBD1,CASSQGQGTTNEKLFF,TGCGCCAGCAGCCAGGGACAGGGAACAACTAATGAAAAACTGTTTTTT
.,TRBJ1-1,TRBV5-1,15,TRBD1,CASSLTSGGETEAFF,TGCGCCAGCAGCTTAACCTCAGGGGGAGAAACTGAAGCTTTCTTT
.,TRBJ2-1,TRBV7-3,16,TRBD2,CASSPIAGGPQSEQFF,TGTGCCAGCAGCCCTATAGCGGGGGGACCCCAAAGTGAGCAGTTCTTC
.,TRBJ1-1,TRBV5-1,16,TRBD1,CASSLDQDRMNTEAFF,TGCGCCAGCAGCTTGGACCAGGACAGGATGAACACTGAAGCTTTCTTT
few,TRBJ2-7,TRBV4-1,15,.,CASSQDRKGVNEQYF,TGCGCCAGCAGCCAAGATAGAAAGGGGGTAAACGAGCAGTACTTC
.,TRBJ1-2,TRBV3-1/TRBV3-2,15,TRBD1,CASSSGTGDLHGYTF,TGTGCCAGCAGTTCGGGGACAGGGGATCTCCATGGCTACACCTTC
.,TRBJ1-4,TRBV2,17,.,CASSEATRGVYSEKLFF,TGTGCCAGCAGTGAAGCTACCAGGGGAGTTTATAGTGAAAAACTGTTTTTT
.,TRBJ1-4,TRBV15,14,.,CATSRPGTNEKLFF,TGTGCCACCAGCAGACCGGGAACTAATGAAAAACTGTTTTTT